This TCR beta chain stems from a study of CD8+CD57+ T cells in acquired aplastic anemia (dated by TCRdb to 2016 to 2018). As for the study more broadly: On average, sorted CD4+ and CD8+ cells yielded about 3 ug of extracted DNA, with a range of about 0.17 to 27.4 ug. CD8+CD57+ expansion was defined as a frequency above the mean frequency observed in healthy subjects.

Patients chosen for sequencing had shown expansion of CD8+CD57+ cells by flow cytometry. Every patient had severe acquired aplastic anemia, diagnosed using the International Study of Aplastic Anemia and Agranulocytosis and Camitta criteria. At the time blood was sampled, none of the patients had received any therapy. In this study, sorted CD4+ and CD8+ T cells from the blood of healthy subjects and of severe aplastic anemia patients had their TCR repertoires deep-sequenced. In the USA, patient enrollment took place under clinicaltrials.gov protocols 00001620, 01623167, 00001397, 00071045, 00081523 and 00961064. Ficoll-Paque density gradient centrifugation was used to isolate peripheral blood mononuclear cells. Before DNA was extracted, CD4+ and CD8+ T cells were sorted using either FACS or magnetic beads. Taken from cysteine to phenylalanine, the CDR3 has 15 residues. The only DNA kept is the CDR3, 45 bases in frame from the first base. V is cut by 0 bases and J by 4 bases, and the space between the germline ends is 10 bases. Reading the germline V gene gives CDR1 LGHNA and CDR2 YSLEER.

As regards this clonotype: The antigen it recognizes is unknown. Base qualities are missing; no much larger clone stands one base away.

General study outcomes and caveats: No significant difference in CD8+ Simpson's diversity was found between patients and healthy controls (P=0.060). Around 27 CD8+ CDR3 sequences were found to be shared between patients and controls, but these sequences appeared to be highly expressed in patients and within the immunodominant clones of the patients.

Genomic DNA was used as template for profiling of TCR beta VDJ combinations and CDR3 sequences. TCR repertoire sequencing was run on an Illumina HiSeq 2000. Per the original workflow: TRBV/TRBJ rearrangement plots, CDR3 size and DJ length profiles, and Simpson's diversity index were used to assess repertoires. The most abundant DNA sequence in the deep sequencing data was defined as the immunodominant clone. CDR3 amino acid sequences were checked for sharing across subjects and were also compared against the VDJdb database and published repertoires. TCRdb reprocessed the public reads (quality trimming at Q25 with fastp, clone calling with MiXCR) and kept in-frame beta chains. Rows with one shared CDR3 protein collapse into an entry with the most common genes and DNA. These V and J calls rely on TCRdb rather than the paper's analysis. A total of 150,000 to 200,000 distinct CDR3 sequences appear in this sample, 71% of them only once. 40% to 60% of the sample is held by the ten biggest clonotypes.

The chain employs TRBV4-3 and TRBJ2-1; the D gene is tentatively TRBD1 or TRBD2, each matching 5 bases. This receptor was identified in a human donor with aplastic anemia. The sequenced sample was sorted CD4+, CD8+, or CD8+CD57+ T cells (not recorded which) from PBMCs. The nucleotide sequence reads TGCGCCAGCAGCCAAGAACGGGGCCCTTACAATGAGCAGTTCTTC. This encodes CASSQERGPYNEQFF.